The clone carrying this T cell receptor beta chain showed up many times. Its antigen is undetermined. This sample stems from a study of T cells in Graves' hyperthyroidism and ophthalmopathy. Overall study results and limits: Model-based prediction identified ophthalmopathy a median roughly six months prior to its onset.

The investigators amplified TCR beta CDR3 regions from RNA transcripts. A set of HTBI primers served as the primers for a first-round RT-PCR of the TCR CDR3. Each CDR3 protein is one row after TCRdb ran MiXCR on the multiplex PCR reads. This table has hundreds of thousands of distinct CDR3 sequences, more than 14% appearing once. V shed 1 base, J shed 8 bases, and the junction held 1 base outside the gene matches. CDR3 length equals 13 residues. Germline-derived CDR1 and CDR2 are KGHDR and SFDVKD. The TCR sequence derives from a woman in her forties or fifties with Graves' ophthalmopathy. The specimen sequenced was blood. This chain joins TRBV24-1 and TRBJ2-7, with 10 bases aligning to TRBD2. In DNA form, the CDR3 reads TGTGCCACCAGTGATTTCACTAGCGGGAAGCAGTACTTC. This codes for CATSDFTSGKQYF.